Detailed here is one TCR beta chain. This clonotype was observed a handful of times. The clone's antigen remains unknown. No per-base quality is available; no much larger clone lies one base away. A case-control design nested within a healthcare worker cohort in London, UK, was used, with weekly nasopharyngeal swab PCR tests and blood sampling performed. Healthcare workers were recruited between 23 and 31 March 2020, during the week of the UK lockdown, and were followed weekly for up to roughly 15 weeks. The CDR3 holds 18 amino acids from the cysteine to the phenylalanine. Just CDR3 DNA is preserved here, 54 bases in frame from base 1. Trimming accounts for 3 bases at V and 5 bases at J, while the number of junction bases matched to no gene is 15. The data stem from a study of early T cells in non-severe SARS-CoV-2 infection (dated by TCRdb to about 2021). Concerning the study at large: Bulk RNA from unsorted whole blood was used for TCR sequencing, so alpha and beta chains could not be paired. Here is what the overall study found, with its caveats: VDJdb matching was skewed toward anti-spike CD8 responses, so virus-specific expansions were likely underestimated and private and CD4 specificities were missed.

Receptors were amplified or captured by 5' RACE. TCRdb shows the sequencer as NextSeq 500. The TCR library protocol attached unique molecular identifiers to individual cDNA molecules to correct for sequencing error and PCR bias. TCR alpha and beta chains were both sequenced, and the abundances of alpha and beta sequences in each sample were closely correlated with each other. On the study's bioinformatics: Decombinator V4 was used to annotate the V gene, J gene and CDR3 of the TCR sequences. Expanded TCRs were defined as changing significantly between any two time points under a Poisson model with p below 0.0001. Abundances of TCRs were expressed as counts per million after normalisation to the total number of TCRs sequenced in each sample. MAIT TCRs were defined by TRAV1-2 paired with TRAJ12, TRAJ20 or TRAJ33, and iNKT TCRs by TRAV10 paired with TRAJ18. VDJdb, accessed 1 November 2021, was searched for CMV, EBV and SARS-CoV-2 annotated TCRs, with TCRs annotated for multiple antigens excluded. TCRdb itself trimmed the public reads at Q25 with fastp, ran MiXCR and retained productive beta chains. One record per CDR3 amino acid sequence lists the most common genes and DNA. Here the V and J calls rest on TCRdb's processing, not on the authors' analysis. In this sample the table shows 50,000 to 75,000 distinct CDR3 sequences, almost 9% of which occur a single time. Of the sample, roughly 13% is held by the ten largest clones.

The chain is assembled from TRBV12-3 or TRBV12-4 and TRBJ2-2, and TRBD2 matches 7 of the central bases. The receptor was derived from an adult who was a healthcare worker with PCR-confirmed SARS-CoV-2 infection or an uninfected control (not recorded which). The specimen was whole blood, collected at baseline. The CDR3 sequence is CASSFEREVPARTGELFF. DNA sequence: TGTGCCAGCAGTTTCGAACGGGAGGTGCCTGCGAGGACCGGGGAGCTGTTTTTT.